Shown below are 11 T cell receptor beta chains from a single sample sequenced in a study of shared clonotypes between healthy human individuals. Profiled with immunoSEQ multiplex PCR; TCRdb holds only in-frame clones, not every one. The sample has 1.6 million or so clones, roughly 96% seen once. The specimen sequenced was naive CD4+ T cells sorted from blood. Subset reported: CD45RA+ positively selected. The receptors stem from a man under 40 in good health.

This rearrangement joins TRBV27 to TRBJ1-1; 7 positions match TRBD1. Germline lookup yields CDR1 MNHEY and CDR2 SMNVEV (reference sequence). V lost 3 bases, J lost 0 bases, and 7 bases stayed unmatched. CDR3 size: 16 residues. CDR3 sequence: CASSFGKGAVNTEAFF. The CDR3 nucleotides are TGTGCCAGCAGTTTCGGTAAGGGGGCAGTGAACACTGAAGCTTTCTTT.

This chain links TRBV7-8 with TRBJ1-4, with D tentatively TRBD1 (5 bases). The germline V gene has CDR1 SGHVS and CDR2 FQNEAQ. Trimming stripped 5 bases from V and 5 bases from J, with 24 bases between. CDR3 size: 18 residues. The CDR3 DNA is TGTGCCAGCAGCCCCGACCCGGTGGGACCCGGGGCAAATGAAAAACTGTTTTTT. Amino acid sequence: CASSPDPVGPGANEKLFF.

The rearrangement joins TRBV7-8 to TRBJ1-4, with 8 bases lining up with TRBD1. V dropped 5 bases and J dropped 0; count of bases not matched to a gene: 8. The CDR3 totals 17 residues. Germline V lookup: CDR1 SGHVS, CDR2 FQNEAQ. Written as DNA, the CDR3 is TGTGCCAGCAGCCCCAGACAGGGGACCGCAACTAATGAAAAACTGTTTTTT. Protein sequence: CASSPRQGTATNEKLFF.

The chain recombines TRBV2 with TRBJ1-2, with 7 bases matching TRBD1. V trimming: 2 bases; J trimming: 2 bases; junction bases outside the gene matches: 5. CDR3 length: 15 residues. CDR1 and CDR2 (germline): SNHLY, FYNNEI. The CDR3 DNA reads TGTGCCAGCAGTGAACAGGGACAGATCAACTATGGCTACACCTTC. As protein: CASSEQGQINYGYTF.

The chain links TRBV10-2 to TRBJ1-1, with TRBD1 matching 11 bases. The CDR3 is 15 amino acids. CDR1 and CDR2 (germline): WSHSY, SAAADI. V lost 8 bases, J lost 1 base, and 6 bases stayed unmatched. The CDR3 DNA reads as TGCGCCAGCGGGGGGACAGGGGGTACGAACACTGAAGCTTTCTTT. This translates into CASGGTGGTNTEAFF.

The V call is TRBV5-1, the J call TRBJ2-2; perhaps TRBD1 as D (7 bases). With 3 bases removed from V and 1 base from J, the gap between germline ends came to 16 bases. The CDR3 has 17 amino acids. Germline CDR1 SGHRS, CDR2 YFSETQ. In DNA, the CDR3 is TGCGCCAGCAGCTCCCTCCGGAGGGGGCGGAACACCGGGGAGCTGTTTTTT. This sequence encodes CASSSLRRGRNTGELFF.

This chain links TRBV28 with TRBJ1-4; 9 positions match TRBD1. With V trimmed by 8 bases and J by 6 bases, 7 bases remained unmatched. Germline-derived CDR1 and CDR2 are MDHEN and SYDVKM. CDR3 size: 14 residues. The chain's CDR3 is CASGGWTGDEKLFF. The CDR3 DNA follows: TGTGCCAGCGGGGGGTGGACAGGGGATGAAAAACTGTTTTTT.

This chain links TRBV4-1 with TRBJ2-7; 7 nucleotides align to TRBD2. The CDR3 contains 17 residues. The germline V gene has CDR1 MGHRA and CDR2 YSYEKL. With V trimmed by 0 bases and J by 5 bases, 13 bases remained unmatched. The DNA of the CDR3 is TGCGCCAGCAGCCAAGACACAGCACGGGGGAGGGCCCACGAGCAGTACTTC. Its translation is CASSQDTARGRAHEQYF.

This chain uses TRBV29-1 with TRBJ2-2; 8 nucleotides align to TRBD2. The CDR3 is 16 residues long. Looked up from germline, CDR1 is SQVTM and CDR2 is ANQGSEA. The ends lost 1 base at V and 0 bases at J; junction bases unmatched: 4. Here the CDR3 reads CSVEVTGLANTGELFF. CDR3 DNA sequence: TGCAGCGTTGAAGTAACGGGACTAGCGAACACCGGGGAGCTGTTTTTT.

The V and J genes are TRBV12-5 and TRBJ2-1, with TRBD2 identical over 13 bases. The ends lost 6 bases at V and 1 base at J; junction bases unmatched: 9. The CDR3 runs 18 residues. CDR1 is LGHNT and CDR2 is FRNRAP in the germline V gene. The CDR3 loop reads CASGVGTSGTRSYNEQFF. DNA of the CDR3: TGTGCTAGTGGAGTTGGGACTAGCGGGACCCGGTCCTACAATGAGCAGTTCTTC.

The chain links TRBV28 to TRBJ2-7; D possibly corresponds to TRBD1 (5 bases). The ends were cut back, 8 bases at V and 6 bases at J, with 14 bases in the middle. The CDR3 totals 12 residues. The germline V gene encodes CDR1 MDHEN and CDR2 SYDVKM. In DNA form, the CDR3 reads TGTGCCAGCGGTAGGGGTGTTGGCGAGCAGTACTTC. Translation gives CASGRGVGEQYF.